Shown below are 13 T cell receptor beta chains from a single sample sequenced in a study of T cell responses to AZD1222 COVID-19 vaccine (dated by TCRdb to the early 2020s). The receptor library was made with the immunoSEQ multiplex PCR assay. TCRdb provides this immuneACCESS table in a form limited to in-frame rearrangements. Some clones are lacking; in checked studies, under half of them reflect an unresolved V gene, and why the rest are absent is not known. Present in this sample are fewer than 85,000 clones, around nine tenths of which were seen just once. Less than 20% of the sample belongs to the ten largest clones. The sample's time point, from its label and the paper: about 28 days (+/-7) after the second vaccine dose. Sequenced material: peripheral blood, taken 28 days after the second AZD1222 dose. The receptors originated from an adult who received the AZD1222 COVID-19 vaccine.

The gene calls are TRBV19 and TRBJ1-6, with D hard to call. Trimming removed 5 bases at V and 10 bases at J, with 15 bases between. The germline V gene encodes CDR1 LNHDA and CDR2 SQIVND (reference sequence). CDR3 length equals 14 residues. The DNA of the CDR3 is TGTGCCAGTAGTCCACGACGCAAGGACTCACCCCTCCACTTT. Translated, it gives CASSPRRKDSPLHF.

This clone was counted once. This chain connects TRBV6-5 to TRBJ1-1; 7 bases align to TRBD1. The CDR3 is 13 amino acids. J was trimmed by 10 bases and V by 6 bases; bases with no gene match: 11. The germline V gene has CDR1 MNHEY and CDR2 SVGAGI. In nucleotides, the CDR3 is TGTGCCAGCAGCGGCGACAGGGCCGGGGGAGCTTTCTTT. The encoded protein is CASSGDRAGGAFF.

The CDR3 loop is CASSLGDNQPQHF. CDR3 in DNA: TGCGCCAGCAGCTTGGGAGACAATCAGCCCCAGCATTTT. V is TRBV5-1 and J is TRBJ1-5, with no clear D. Trimming shortened V by 0 bases and J by 3 bases, and 4 bases separated the two germline ends. Germline assignment: CDR1 SGHRS and CDR2 YFSETQ. This CDR3 contains 13 residues.

The V call is TRBV9, the J call TRBJ2-7; a possible D gene is TRBD1 (5 bases). Trimming left V 2 bases short and J 1 base short, with 10 bases between. CDR3 size: 14 residues. Germline values: CDR1 SGDLS, CDR2 YYNGEE. The CDR3 DNA reads TGTGCCAGCAGCGTTGACAGTTCTTCCTACGAGCAGTACTTC. This encodes CASSVDSSSYEQYF.

The rearrangement links TRBV7-3 to TRBJ1-1; D unclear. Germline V CDR1 and CDR2: SGHTA, FQGTGA. Trimming took 5 bases from V and 4 from J, leaving 14 bases between them. This CDR3 is 14 amino acids long. CDR3 amino acids: CASSPGWRSTEAFF. CDR3 in DNA: TGTGCCAGCAGCCCGGGCTGGAGGAGCACTGAAGCTTTCTTT.

This clone came up once. This chain joins TRBV28 and TRBJ1-2; D perhaps matches TRBD1 (6 bases). Between the trimmed V and J ends, which lost 5 bases and 10 bases, there was a span of 11 bases. From germline, CDR1 is MDHEN and CDR2 SYDVKM. The CDR3 covers 11 residues. The CDR3 DNA follows: TGTGCCAGCAGTGGGGGCCGGGACTACACCTTC. This gives the protein CASSGGRDYTF.

The V call is TRBV27, the J call TRBJ1-1; D gene uncertain. This CDR3 contains 13 residues. Trimming took off 4 bases at V and 6 bases at J, with 12 bases between the two ends. In germline, CDR1 is MNHEY, CDR2 SMNVEV (reference sequence). The CDR3 protein is CASSSPNKPEAFF. In DNA, the CDR3 is TGTGCCAGCAGTTCACCCAACAAACCTGAAGCTTTCTTT.

The chain joins TRBV12-3 or TRBV12-4 to TRBJ1-5, with unresolved D. With 6 bases removed from V and 15 bases from J, the gap between germline ends came to 18 bases. CDR3 length equals 12 residues. CDR3 coding DNA: TGTGCCAGCAGCTACCGTCCAGGCCCGTTGCATTTT. It specifies CASSYRPGPLHF.

This clone was counted once. The V gene is TRBV24-1, the J gene TRBJ2-2, with TRBD1 matching over 8 bases. Germline trimming cut 4 bases from V and 0 bases from J; bases unmatched to any gene: 9. This CDR3 has 18 amino acids. CDR1 is KGHDR and CDR2 is SFDVKD in the germline V gene. The CDR3 protein is CATSDLIDRGTNTGELFF. In DNA form, the CDR3 reads TGTGCCACCAGTGACTTAATCGACAGGGGTACGAACACCGGGGAGCTGTTTTTT.

The chain is built from TRBV29-1 and TRBJ2-5; 7 bases are shared with TRBD2. The CDR3 is 12 residues long. Germline-derived CDR1 and CDR2 are SQVTM and ANQGSEA. V gave up 4 bases and J gave up 4 bases; unmatched junction bases: 3. CDR3 region: CSVVREAETQYF. The CDR3 DNA reads TGCAGCGTTGTACGGGAGGCAGAGACCCAGTACTTC. The whole variable domain, remainder taken from reference TRBV29-1 and TRBJ2-5, is SAVISQKPSRDICQRGTSLTIQCQVDSQVTMMFWYRQQPGQSLTLIATANQGSEATYESGFVIDKFPISRPNLTFSTLTVSNMSPEDSSIYLCSVVREAETQYFGPGTRLLVL.

About this clone itself: Other DNA sequences within the sample encode an identical CDR3. The rearrangement links TRBV27 to TRBJ1-5; 8 bases agree with TRBD1. The CDR3 extends over 15 amino acids. With V trimmed by 6 bases and J by 7 bases, 11 bases remained unmatched. CDR1 is MNHEY and CDR2 is SMNVEV in the germline V gene (reference sequence). DNA of the CDR3: TGTGCCAGCAGCCTACGGCCAGGGGGCGACCAGCCCCAGCATTTT. Translated, it gives CASSLRPGGDQPQHF.

The CDR3 DNA is TGTGCCATCAGAGCGGGACAGGGAGCTAACTATGGCTACACCTTC. It encodes CAIRAGQGANYGYTF. This sequence joins TRBV10-3 and TRBJ1-2, with 9 positions matching TRBD1. The germline V gene encodes CDR1 ENHRY and CDR2 SYGVKD. Unmatched junction bases numbered 5, after V lost 6 bases and J lost 0 bases. CDR3 length: 15 residues.

In its sample, this clone was seen once. This chain uses TRBV2 with TRBJ1-1; D gene ambiguous. Germline V gene data show CDR1 as SNHLY and CDR2 as FYNNEI. The CDR3 totals 14 residues. V lost 3 bases, J lost 3 bases, and 11 bases lay in between. The CDR3 sequence is CASSDRGWDTEAFF. The CDR3 DNA follows: TGTGCCAGCAGTGATCGGGGTTGGGACACTGAAGCTTTCTTT.